The 29 T cell receptor beta chains below come from one sample, sequenced in a study of CD4+ T cells in melanoma. This table comes from immunoSEQ multiplex PCR, and its TCRdb copy is limited to in-frame clones, with some not included. The top ten hold roughly 10% of the sample, which has 11,000 to 15,000 clones, around 70% seen once. Sequencing was performed on cells from a culture (not recorded whether cultured in vitro). All receptors derive from a human donor with melanoma.

In its sample, this clone was seen once. The J gene is TRBJ2-2, the V gene TRBV4-1, with D possibly TRBD2 on 6 matching bases. Germline V gene sequence: CDR1 MGHRA, CDR2 YSYEKL. Trimming left V 2 bases short and J 6 bases short, with 16 bases between. The CDR3 runs 16 residues. CDR3 bases: TGCGCCAGCAGCCAATGGGACTTAGTCCTGGCCGGGGAGCTGTTTTTT. Translating it yields CASSQWDLVLAGELFF.

The V gene is TRBV7-8, the J gene TRBJ2-1; TRBD2 aligns across 10 bases. The length of the CDR3 is 15 residues. CDR1 and CDR2 (germline): SGHVS, FQNEAQ. With V trimmed by 5 bases and J by 12 bases, 13 bases remained unmatched. CDR3 sequence reads: CASSPELAGVAGQFF. DNA of the CDR3: TGTGCCAGCAGCCCTGAGCTAGCGGGGGTAGCGGGGCAGTTCTTC.

The V and J genes are TRBV19 and TRBJ1-1; perhaps TRBD1 as D (5 bases). Between the trimmed V and J ends, which lost 1 base and 5 bases, there was a span of 32 bases. CDR1 is LNHDA, CDR2 SQIVND, per germline (reference sequence). The CDR3 has 21 amino acids. CDR3 coding DNA: TGTGCCAGTAGTATAGGCCTGCCCCGGGGCCAGGGAGGATACCGCATTACTGAAGCTTTCTTT. Translated: CASSIGLPRGQGGYRITEAFF.

This clone was found a few times. This rearrangement joins TRBV2 to TRBJ2-2; 7 nucleotides line up with TRBD1. There are 13 residues in the CDR3. Germline values: CDR1 SNHLY, CDR2 FYNNEI. The V gene end was trimmed by 8 bases and the J gene end by 3 bases; junction bases not matched to a gene: 3. CDR3 in DNA: TGTGCCAGCGGAGGACAGGACACCGGGGAGCTGTTTTTT. Protein product: CASGGQDTGELFF. The full variable domain, its missing parts supplied by reference TRBV2 and TRBJ2-2, is EPEVTQTPSHQVTQMGQEVILRCVPISNHLYFYWYRQILGQKVEFLVSFYNNEISEKSEIFDDQFSVERPDGSNFTLKIRSTKLEDSAMYFCASGGQDTGELFFGEGSRLTVL.

The chain joins TRBV7-9 to TRBJ2-5, with D perhaps matching TRBD2 (6 bases). Germline assignment: CDR1 SEHNR and CDR2 FQNEAQ (reference sequence). The CDR3 length is 13 residues. Trimming took off 3 bases at V and 5 bases at J, with 10 bases between the two ends. DNA for the CDR3: TGTGCCAGCAGCTTTCGGAGCGGGGAGACCCAGTACTTC. Its translation is CASSFRSGETQYF. Looking up the rest from reference TRBV7-9 and TRBJ2-5 gives the full variable domain: DTGVSQNPRHKITKRGQNVTFRCDPISEHNRLYWYRQTLGQGPEFLTYFQNEAQLEKSRLLSDRFSAERPKGSFSTLEIQRTEQGDSAMYLCASSFRSGETQYFGPGTRLLVL.

The chain has TRBV11-2 and TRBJ1-4; D is uncertain. CDR3 length equals 16 residues. Trimming shortened V by 3 bases and J by 0 bases, and 11 bases separated the two germline ends. CDR1 and CDR2 from the germline V gene are SGHAT and FQNNGV. For the CDR3, the DNA is TGTGCCAGCAGCTTTACAGTTATTGCAACTAATGAAAAACTGTTTTTT. The encoded protein is CASSFTVIATNEKLFF.

This chain connects TRBV5-1 to TRBJ2-1; 11 nucleotides line up with TRBD2. V was pared by 5 bases and J by 9 bases, with 13 bases of the junction left unmatched. Germline loops: CDR1 SGHRS, CDR2 YFSETQ. The CDR3 runs to 16 residues. The CDR3 sequence: CASRRALASGGLEQFF. CDR3 sequence (DNA): TGCGCCAGCAGGCGGGCCTTGGCTAGCGGGGGGCTTGAGCAGTTCTTC.

The CDR3, as DNA: TGTGCCAGCAGCTTAGGACTAGGGAACACCGGGGAGCTGTTTTTT. Its translation is CASSLGLGNTGELFF. The chain employs TRBV7-2 and TRBJ2-2; D might be TRBD2 (6 bases). In germline, CDR1 is SGHTA, CDR2 FQGNSA. The CDR3 is 15 residues long. Trimming stripped 1 base from V and 1 base from J, with 7 bases between.

This clone was detected a few times. DNA of the CDR3: TGTGCCAGCGACCGGGACCGTTCAACTAATGAAAAACTGTTTTTT. Its translation is CASDRDRSTNEKLFF. The genes are TRBV2 and TRBJ1-4; D perhaps matches TRBD1 (5 bases). The ends were cut back, 8 bases at V and 0 bases at J, with 13 bases in the middle. Germline V gives CDR1 SNHLY, CDR2 FYNNEI. There are 15 residues in the CDR3.

This clone came up a few times. This chain joins TRBV4-2 and TRBJ1-5; D unclear. Germline-derived CDR1 and CDR2 are LGHNA and YNFKEQ. V lost 3 bases and J 3 bases, leaving 3 bases between the germline ends. This CDR3 is 12 amino acids long. The chain's CDR3 is CASSQVNQPQHF. The CDR3 nucleotides read TGTGCCAGCAGCCAGGTCAATCAGCCCCAGCATTTT.

V is TRBV4-1 and J is TRBJ2-1; 9 positions match TRBD1. This CDR3 has 20 amino acids. The germline V gene has CDR1 MGHRA and CDR2 YSYEKL. Trimming at V came to 3 bases and at J to 7 bases, leaving 22 bases not matched to a gene. CDR3 sequence reads: CASSHPPGQGRSLRLNEQFF. CDR3 coding DNA: TGCGCCAGCAGCCACCCACCGGGACAGGGTCGTTCCCTCCGTTTGAATGAGCAGTTCTTC.

This clone was found once. The chain recombines TRBV5-1 with TRBJ1-6, with D unresolved. Germline CDR1 is SGHRS and CDR2 is YFSETQ. The CDR3 runs 14 residues. Trimming stripped 5 bases from V and 8 bases from J, with 14 bases between. CDR3 amino acids: CASRPEPRYSPLHF. The CDR3 coding sequence is TGCGCCAGCAGGCCCGAGCCGCGGTATTCACCCCTCCACTTT.

The chain links TRBV7-2 to TRBJ2-5; the D is unclear. The CDR3 runs to 11 residues. Trimming took 2 bases from V and 5 from J, leaving 3 bases between them. Germline lookup yields CDR1 SGHTA and CDR2 FQGNSA. The CDR3: CASSLWETQYF. Here the CDR3 DNA reads TGTGCCAGCAGCTTATGGGAGACCCAGTACTTC.

The chain has TRBV11-2 and TRBJ1-4; a weak D match, TRBD1 (5 bases). V gave up 6 bases and J gave up 11 bases, with 19 bases separating them. Per germline, CDR1 SGHAT and CDR2 FQNNGV. There are 14 residues in the CDR3. CDR3 nucleotide sequence: TGTGCCAGCAGTCCGTGGGGGGATCCGTCTAAACTGTTTTTT. Residues: CASSPWGDPSKLFF.

This clone turned up a few times. The gene calls are TRBV11-3 and TRBJ1-6; TRBD1 agrees at 7 bases. V shed 7 bases and J 7 bases; nucleotides not matched to a gene: 13. There are 16 residues in the CDR3. Germline CDR1 SGHNT, CDR2 YENEEA. In DNA form, the CDR3 reads TGTGCCAGCATCCGACAGGGCGATTGTCTGAATTCACCCCTCCACTTT. Protein: CASIRQGDCLNSPLHF.

A few counts support this clone. This chain's CDR3 is CASSEAGGTGELFF. For the CDR3, the DNA is TGTGCCAGCAGTGAAGCAGGGGGAACCGGGGAGCTGTTTTTT. This chain joins TRBV2 and TRBJ2-2; D may be TRBD1 (6 bases). CDR1 SNHLY and CDR2 FYNNEI come from the germline V gene. The CDR3 is 14 amino acids. V gave up 0 bases and J gave up 5 bases, with 7 bases separating them.

This clone came up a few times. This chain joins TRBV7-2 and TRBJ1-2; D is unresolved. The V gene lost 1 base and the J gene lost 6 bases, with 9 bases spanning the gap. The CDR3 loop spans 13 amino acids. Germline V gene data show CDR1 as SGHTA and CDR2 as FQGNSA. CDR3 sequence (DNA): TGTGCCAGCAGCTTAGAGCCGTTACATGGCTACACCTTC. Translation: CASSLEPLHGYTF.

V is TRBV6-6 and J is TRBJ2-1; D is unclear. Deletions cut 6 bases from V and 0 bases from J, with 9 bases between. The CDR3 length is 14 residues. Germline lookup yields CDR1 MNHNY and CDR2 SVGAGI (reference sequence). The CDR3: CASSLPNSYNEQFF. The CDR3 DNA sequence: TGTGCCAGCAGCCTCCCTAACTCCTACAATGAGCAGTTCTTC.

The rearrangement uses TRBV7-2 and TRBJ1-2; 7 nucleotides align to TRBD1. The CDR3 has 14 amino acids. V lost 5 bases to trimming and J lost 0 bases; unmatched junction nucleotides: 3. CDR1 SGHTA and CDR2 FQGNSA come from the germline V gene. The CDR3 region has the DNA TGTGCCAGCAGCCTCGGACAGGCTAACTATGGCTACACCTTC. Its translation is CASSLGQANYGYTF.

The V call is TRBV5-5, the J call TRBJ1-1, with TRBD1 matching over 8 bases. The CDR3 runs 14 residues. V trimming: 2 bases; J trimming: 6 bases; junction bases outside the gene matches: 6. Germline loops: CDR1 SGHKS, CDR2 YYEKEE (reference sequence). The CDR3 region has the DNA TGTGCCAGCAGCTTCTCACAGGGGGGGGCTGAAGCTTTCTTT. The encoded protein is CASSFSQGGAEAFF.

This clone occurred once. The J gene is TRBJ1-1, the V gene TRBV2; D is perhaps TRBD1 (5 bases). V gave up 5 bases and J gave up 7 bases, with 14 bases separating them. This CDR3 comprises 13 residues. Germline V lookup: CDR1 SNHLY, CDR2 FYNNEI. As DNA, the CDR3 is TGTGCCAGCAGTCGCGGGGCTTTTGGTGAAGCTTTCTTT. As protein: CASSRGAFGEAFF. The complete variable domain, with remaining parts taken from reference TRBV2 and TRBJ1-1, reads EPEVTQTPSHQVTQMGQEVILRCVPISNHLYFYWYRQILGQKVEFLVSFYNNEISEKSEIFDDQFSVERPDGSNFTLKIRSTKLEDSAMYFCASSRGAFGEAFFGQGTRLTVV.

The J gene is TRBJ2-1, the V gene TRBV15; D possibly matches TRBD1 or TRBD2 (6 bases each). Per the germline V gene, CDR1 is LNHNV and CDR2 is YYDKDF (reference sequence). The length of the CDR3 is 16 residues. Trimming shortened V by 0 bases and J by 10 bases, and 19 bases separated the two germline ends. This CDR3 reads CATSREPGARGSEQFF. CDR3 DNA sequence: TGTGCCACCAGCAGAGAACCGGGGGCTCGTGGAAGCGAGCAGTTCTTC.

V is TRBV9 and J is TRBJ2-3; 8 bases agree with TRBD2. This CDR3 contains 16 residues. V dropped 3 bases and J dropped 2; count of bases not matched to a gene: 8. Germline loops: CDR1 SGDLS, CDR2 YYNGEE. This chain's CDR3 is CASSDTSGTNTDTQYF. CDR3 coding DNA: TGTGCCAGCAGCGATACTAGCGGAACTAACACAGATACGCAGTATTTT.

J is TRBJ1-1 and V is TRBV20-1; D not resolved. The CDR3 runs 10 residues. Between the trimmed V and J ends, which lost 7 bases and 6 bases, there was a span of 9 bases. Germline CDR1 and CDR2: DFQATT and SNEGSKA (reference sequence). The CDR3: CSVPGSEAFF. In nucleotides, the CDR3 is TGCAGTGTCCCGGGATCTGAAGCTTTCTTT.

The gene calls are TRBV20-1 and TRBJ2-1; 9 nucleotides align to TRBD2. V was pared by 4 bases and J by 15 bases, with 7 bases of the junction left unmatched. This CDR3 has 11 amino acids. CDR1 and CDR2 from the germline V gene are DFQATT and SNEGSKA (reference sequence). The CDR3 region has the DNA TGCAGTGCTAAAAATAGCGGGGGCTCGTTCTTC. Protein sequence: CSAKNSGGSFF.

This clone was detected once. The chain couples TRBV18 to TRBJ1-2, with TRBD1 identical over 8 bases. V was clipped by 1 base and J by 6 bases; unmatched bases: 10. CDR1 and CDR2 from the germline V gene are KGHSH and LQKENI. The CDR3 has 16 residues. DNA of the CDR3: TGTGCCAGCTCACCACAGGACAGGGTAGGAAAGGATGGCTACACCTTC. Translation: CASSPQDRVGKDGYTF. The full variable domain, rest sourced from reference TRBV18 and TRBJ1-2, is NAGVMQNPRHLVRRRGQEARLRCSPMKGHSHVYWYRQLPEEGLKFMVYLQKENIIDESGMPKERFSAEFPKEGPSILRIQQVVRGDSAAYFCASSPQDRVGKDGYTFGSGTRLTVV.

The V gene is TRBV6-5, the J gene TRBJ2-1, with TRBD1 matching over 11 bases. This CDR3 region has 14 residues. Looked up from germline, CDR1 is MNHEY and CDR2 is SVGAGI. The J segment lost 4 bases and the V segment lost 11 bases, leaving 7 bases of the junction unmatched. The CDR3 nucleotides read TGTGCCTTCGGACAGGGGGCGACATACAATGAGCAGTTCTTC. This encodes CAFGQGATYNEQFF.

The rearrangement links TRBV5-1 to TRBJ1-6; D is perhaps TRBD1 (6 bases). Trimming left V 1 base short and J 8 bases short, with 13 bases between. Per the germline V gene, CDR1 is SGHRS and CDR2 is YFSETQ. The CDR3 runs 15 residues. The DNA of the CDR3 is TGCGCCAGCAGCTTGCCACAGGGAATGGATTCACCCCTCCACTTT. It is translated as CASSLPQGMDSPLHF.

The DNA for the CDR3 is TGTGCCAGCAGAATCTTGGGGGATTGGAACACTGAAGCTTTCTTT. Translating gives CASRILGDWNTEAFF. J is TRBJ1-1 and V is TRBV2, with D perhaps matching TRBD1 (5 bases). Trimming shortened V by 6 bases and J by 1 base, and 15 bases separated the two germline ends. The CDR3 has 15 amino acids. Germline V gene sequence: CDR1 SNHLY, CDR2 FYNNEI.